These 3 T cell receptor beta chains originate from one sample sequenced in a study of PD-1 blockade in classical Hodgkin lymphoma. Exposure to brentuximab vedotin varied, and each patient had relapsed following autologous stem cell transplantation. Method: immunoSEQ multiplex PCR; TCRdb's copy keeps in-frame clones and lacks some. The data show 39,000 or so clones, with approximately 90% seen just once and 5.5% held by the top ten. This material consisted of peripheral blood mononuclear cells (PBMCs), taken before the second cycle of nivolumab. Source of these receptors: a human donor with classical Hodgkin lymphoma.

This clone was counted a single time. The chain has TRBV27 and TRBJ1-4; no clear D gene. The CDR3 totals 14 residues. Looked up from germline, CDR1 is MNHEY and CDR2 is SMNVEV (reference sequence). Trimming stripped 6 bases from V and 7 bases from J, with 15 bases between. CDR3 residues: CASSRAPSSEKLFF. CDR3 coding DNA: TGTGCCAGCAGCCGGGCACCTTCCAGTGAAAAACTGTTTTTT.

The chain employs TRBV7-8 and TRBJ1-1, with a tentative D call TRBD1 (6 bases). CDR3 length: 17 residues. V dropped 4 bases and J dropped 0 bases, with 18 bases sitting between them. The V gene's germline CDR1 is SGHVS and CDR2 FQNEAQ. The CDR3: CASSSRPAGALNTEAFF. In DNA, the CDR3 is TGTGCCAGCAGCTCGCGCCCGGCAGGGGCCCTGAACACTGAAGCTTTCTTT.

The chain's CDR3 is CASSSQGTGTGGYTF. As DNA, the CDR3 is TGCGCCAGCAGCTCGCAGGGGACAGGGACGGGTGGCTACACCTTC. This chain connects TRBV5-1 to TRBJ1-2; 9 positions agree with TRBD1. J was trimmed by 7 bases and V by 3 bases; bases with no gene match: 10. The CDR3 covers 15 residues. Germline-derived CDR1 and CDR2 are SGHRS and YFSETQ.